This TCR beta chain was captured in a study of T cells in Graves' hyperthyroidism and ophthalmopathy. PBMCs were derived from more than 8 ml fresh peripheral blood. In regard to this clonotype: At one end the junction does not follow the germline gene, possibly because of a read error.

TCR beta CDR3 regions were amplified from RNA. During a first-round RT-PCR of the TCR CDR3, the HTBI primer set was used. TCRdb re-called the multiplex PCR reads through MiXCR, storing one row per CDR3 protein. In the table there are around 600,000 distinct CDR3 sequences, roughly 15% of which are singletons. The CDR3 sequence is 14 residues long. The germline V gene encodes CDR1 SEHNR and CDR2 FQNEAQ (reference sequence). Sample: blood. The chain carries TRBV7-9 and TRBJ2-7; TRBD2 agrees at 7 bases. The sequence derives from a woman in her forties or fifties with Graves' ophthalmopathy. CDR3 loop: CASSLLADAYERYF. The CDR3, as DNA: TGTGCCAGCAGCTTACTAGCGGACGCCTACGAGCGGTACTTC.